This TCR beta chain originates from a study of spatial heterogeneity in lung cancer. The time point: blood at routine non-recurrence follow-up after resection. This CDR3 contains 15 residues. The V gene's germline CDR1 is SGHDT and CDR2 YYEEEE. The ends were cut back, 0 bases at V and 2 bases at J, with 10 bases in the middle. Via MiXCR, TCRdb re-called the 5' RACE reads, giving one row per CDR3 protein. The repertoire holds roughly 99,000 distinct CDR3 sequences, with approximately 19% as singletons. There are a few counts of this clonotype. The sequencing used PBMCs, collected at follow-up. The source of this sequence is a male donor with early-stage non-small cell lung cancer. V usage is TRBV5-6 and J usage is TRBJ2-3; D gene ambiguous. The CDR3 DNA reads as TGTGCCAGCAGCTTGGGACTGGATCACACAGATACGCAGTATTTT. Translated: CASSLGLDHTDTQYF.